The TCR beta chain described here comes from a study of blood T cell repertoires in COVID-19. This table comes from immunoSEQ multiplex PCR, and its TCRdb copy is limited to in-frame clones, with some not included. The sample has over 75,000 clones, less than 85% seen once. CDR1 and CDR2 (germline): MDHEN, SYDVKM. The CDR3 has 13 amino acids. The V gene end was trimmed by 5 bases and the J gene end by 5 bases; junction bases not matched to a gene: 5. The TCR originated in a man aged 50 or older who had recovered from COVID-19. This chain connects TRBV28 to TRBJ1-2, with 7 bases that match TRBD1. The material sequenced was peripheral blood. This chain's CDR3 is CASSPTRGYGYTF. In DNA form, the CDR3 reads TGTGCCAGCAGTCCTACCAGGGGGTATGGCTACACCTTC.